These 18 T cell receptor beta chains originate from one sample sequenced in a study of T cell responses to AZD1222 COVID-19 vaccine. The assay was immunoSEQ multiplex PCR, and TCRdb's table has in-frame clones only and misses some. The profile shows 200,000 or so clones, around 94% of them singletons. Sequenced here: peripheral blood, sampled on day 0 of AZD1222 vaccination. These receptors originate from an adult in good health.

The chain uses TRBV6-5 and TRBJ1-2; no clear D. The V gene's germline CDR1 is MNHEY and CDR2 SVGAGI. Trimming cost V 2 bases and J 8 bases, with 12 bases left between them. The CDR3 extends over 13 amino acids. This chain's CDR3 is CASSYRMTGGYTF. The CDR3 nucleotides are TGTGCCAGCAGTTACCGAATGACGGGAGGCTACACCTTC.

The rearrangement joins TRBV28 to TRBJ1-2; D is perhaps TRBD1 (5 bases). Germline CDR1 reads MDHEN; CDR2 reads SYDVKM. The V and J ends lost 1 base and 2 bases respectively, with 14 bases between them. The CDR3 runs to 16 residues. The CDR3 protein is CASSLSTLDRNYGYTF. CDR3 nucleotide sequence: TGTGCCAGCAGTTTATCCACCCTAGACAGAAACTATGGCTACACCTTC.

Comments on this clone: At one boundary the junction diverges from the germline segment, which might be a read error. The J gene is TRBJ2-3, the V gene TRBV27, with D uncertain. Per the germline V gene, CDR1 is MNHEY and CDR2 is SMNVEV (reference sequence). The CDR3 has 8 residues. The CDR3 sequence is CASSSLEF. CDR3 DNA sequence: TGTGCCAGCAGTAGCCTAGAATTT.

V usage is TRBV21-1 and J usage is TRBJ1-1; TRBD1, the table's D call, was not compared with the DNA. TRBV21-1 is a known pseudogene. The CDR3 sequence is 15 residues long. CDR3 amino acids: CASSTWYRASAEAFF. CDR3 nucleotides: TGTGCCAGCAGCACGTGGTACAGGGCATCCGCTGAAGCTTTCTTT.

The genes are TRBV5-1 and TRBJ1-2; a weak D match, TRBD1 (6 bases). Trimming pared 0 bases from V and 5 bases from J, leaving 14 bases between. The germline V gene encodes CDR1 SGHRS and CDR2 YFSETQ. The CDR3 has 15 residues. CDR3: CASSLGDIELYGYTF. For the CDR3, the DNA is TGCGCCAGCAGCTTGGGGGACATAGAACTTTATGGCTACACCTTC.

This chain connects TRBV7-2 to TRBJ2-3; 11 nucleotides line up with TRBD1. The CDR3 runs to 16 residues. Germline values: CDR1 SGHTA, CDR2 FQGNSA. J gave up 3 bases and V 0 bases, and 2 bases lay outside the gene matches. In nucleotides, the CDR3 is TGTGCCAGCAGCTTAGCGGGACAGGGGGTAACAGATACGCAGTATTTT. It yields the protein CASSLAGQGVTDTQYF.

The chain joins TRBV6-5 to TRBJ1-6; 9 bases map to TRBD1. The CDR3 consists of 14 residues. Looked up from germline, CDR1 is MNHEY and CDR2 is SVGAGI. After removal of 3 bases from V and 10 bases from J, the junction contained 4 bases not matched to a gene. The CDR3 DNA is TGTGCCAGCAGTTATACAGGGGGCACATCACCCCTCCACTTT. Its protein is CASSYTGGTSPLHF.

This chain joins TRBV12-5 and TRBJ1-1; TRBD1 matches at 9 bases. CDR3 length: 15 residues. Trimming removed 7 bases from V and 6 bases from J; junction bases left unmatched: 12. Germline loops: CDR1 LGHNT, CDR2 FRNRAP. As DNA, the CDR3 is TGTGCTAGTGCTCCCGGACAGGGGATAGTCGCTGAAGCTTTCTTT. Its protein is CASAPGQGIVAEAFF.

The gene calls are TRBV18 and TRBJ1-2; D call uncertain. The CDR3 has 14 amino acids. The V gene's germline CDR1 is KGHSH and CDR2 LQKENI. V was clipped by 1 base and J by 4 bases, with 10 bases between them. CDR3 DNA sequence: TGTGCCAGCTCACCACGCCAGGATGGCTATGGCTACACCTTC. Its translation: CASSPRQDGYGYTF.

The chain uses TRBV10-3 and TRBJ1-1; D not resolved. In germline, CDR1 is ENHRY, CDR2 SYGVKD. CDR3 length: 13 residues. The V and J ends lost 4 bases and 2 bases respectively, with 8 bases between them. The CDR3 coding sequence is TGTGCCATCAGTGTCACAGCCAACACTGAAGCTTTCTTT. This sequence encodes CAISVTANTEAFF.

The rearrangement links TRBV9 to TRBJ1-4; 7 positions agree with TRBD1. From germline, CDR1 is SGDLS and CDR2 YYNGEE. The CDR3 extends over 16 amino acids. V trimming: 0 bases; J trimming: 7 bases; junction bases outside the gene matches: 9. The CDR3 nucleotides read TGTGCCAGCAGCGTAGACAGGGGAGGGTCTGGTGAAAAACTGTTTTTT. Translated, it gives CASSVDRGGSGEKLFF. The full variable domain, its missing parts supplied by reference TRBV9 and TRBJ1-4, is DSGVTQTPKHLITATGQRVTLRCSPRSGDLSVYWYQQSLDQGLQFLIQYYNGEERAKGNILERFSAQQFPDLHSELNLSSLELGDSALYFCASSVDRGGSGEKLFFGSGTQLSVL.

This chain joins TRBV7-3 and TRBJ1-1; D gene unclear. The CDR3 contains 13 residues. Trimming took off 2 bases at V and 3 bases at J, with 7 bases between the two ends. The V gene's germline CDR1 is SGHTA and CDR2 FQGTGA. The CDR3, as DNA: TGTGCCAGCAGCTTATTTCGACACACTGAAGCTTTCTTT. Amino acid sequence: CASSLFRHTEAFF.

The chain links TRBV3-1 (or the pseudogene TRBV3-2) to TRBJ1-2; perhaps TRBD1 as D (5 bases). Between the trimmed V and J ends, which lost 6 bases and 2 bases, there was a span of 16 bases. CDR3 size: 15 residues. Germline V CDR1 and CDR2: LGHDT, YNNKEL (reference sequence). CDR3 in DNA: TGTGCCAGCAGTCTCGAGGGTGGGGACAACTATGGCTACACCTTC. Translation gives CASSLEGGDNYGYTF.

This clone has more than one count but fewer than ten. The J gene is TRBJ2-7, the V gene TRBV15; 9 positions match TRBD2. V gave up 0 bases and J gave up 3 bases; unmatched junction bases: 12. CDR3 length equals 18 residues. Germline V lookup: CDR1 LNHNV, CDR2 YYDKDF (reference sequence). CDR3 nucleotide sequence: TGTGCCACCAGCAGAGATGGCGACCTAGCGGGACCGTTCTACGAGCAGTACTTC. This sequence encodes CATSRDGDLAGPFYEQYF.

The DNA of the CDR3 is TGCGCCATTATTCGTCCGGACCTCTCCGAGCAGTACTTC. This sequence encodes CAIIRPDLSEQYF. The chain carries TRBV23-1 and TRBJ2-7, with no clear D. TRBV23-1 is noted as an ORF with a role that remains uncertain. V was shortened by 10 bases and J by 6 bases, with 19 bases between the two germline ends. The CDR3 runs 13 residues.

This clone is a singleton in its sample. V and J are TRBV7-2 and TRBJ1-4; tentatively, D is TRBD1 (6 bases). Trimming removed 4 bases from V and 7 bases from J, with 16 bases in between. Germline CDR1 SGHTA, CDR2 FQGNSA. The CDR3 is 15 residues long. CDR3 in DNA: TGTGCCAGCAGCTCCAGCGGGACAATCAGTGAAAAACTGTTTTTT. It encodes CASSSSGTISEKLFF. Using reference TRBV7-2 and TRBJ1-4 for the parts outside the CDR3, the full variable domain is GAGVSQSPSNKVTEKGKDVELRCDPISGHTALYWYRQSLGQGLEFLIYFQGNSAPDKSGLPSDRFSAERTGGSVSTLTIQRTQQEDSAVYLCASSSSGTISEKLFFGSGTQLSVL.

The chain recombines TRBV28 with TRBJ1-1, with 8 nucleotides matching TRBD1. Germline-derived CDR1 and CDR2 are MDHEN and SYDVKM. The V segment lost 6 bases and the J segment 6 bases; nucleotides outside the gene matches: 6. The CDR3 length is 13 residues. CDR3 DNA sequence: TGTGCCAGCAGAATGGACAGGGCCCCTGAAGCTTTCTTT. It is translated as CASRMDRAPEAFF.

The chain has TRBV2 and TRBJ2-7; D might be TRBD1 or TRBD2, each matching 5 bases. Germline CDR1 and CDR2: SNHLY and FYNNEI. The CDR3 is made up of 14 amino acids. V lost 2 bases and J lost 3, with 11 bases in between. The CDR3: CASSEWDRFYEQYV. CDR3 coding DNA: TGTGCCAGCAGTGAATGGGACCGATTCTACGAGCAGTACGTC.